These T cell receptor beta chains were read from a single sample in a study of tumor and adjacent non-tumor tissue in lung cancer. One entry per CDR3 protein, called by TCRdb with MiXCR from the multiplex PCR reads. The data contain 35,000 to 55,000 distinct CDR3 sequences, about three fifths of them singletons. The sequenced material came from distant non-tumor lung tissue. These receptor sequences come from a man aged 45-60 years with non-small cell lung cancer. Both conserved end residues are part of each CDR3. D genes are given only for firm matches. Size tells how often a clone was seen (once, few, many) or the class of an expanded clone, and some rows leave it out.

d_call v_call clone_size cdr3_aa
TRBD1 TRBV9 . CASRPGTGYNEQFF
. TRBV7-2 few CASSFLHTDTQYF
. TRBV12-3/TRBV12-4 once CASGFWGEGETQYF
. TRBV6-1 . CANNESWGDQPQHF
. TRBV6-1 few CANSVEGIDGYTF
. TRBV10-3 . CAISESTDLTDTQHF
. TRBV6-5 . CASTDQQGDQYF
. TRBV6-2/TRBV6-3 once CASSYTLRAHKQYF
TRBD1 TRBV30 many CAWSVRTGRLEQYF
. TRBV12-3/TRBV12-4 many CASSPQLRAYEKLFF
TRBD1 TRBV23-1 . CASSLLTGTAESVSGANVLTF
. TRBV11-3 . CASSRGTGGELTDTQYF
TRBD2 TRBV11-3 . CANSLGRGEWGVDEQFF
TRBD1 TRBV10-3 . CTISEKGQGYEQYF
. TRBV11-1 . CASSLAKETHYF
TRBD2 TRBV5-1 many CASGRSGRETDTQYF